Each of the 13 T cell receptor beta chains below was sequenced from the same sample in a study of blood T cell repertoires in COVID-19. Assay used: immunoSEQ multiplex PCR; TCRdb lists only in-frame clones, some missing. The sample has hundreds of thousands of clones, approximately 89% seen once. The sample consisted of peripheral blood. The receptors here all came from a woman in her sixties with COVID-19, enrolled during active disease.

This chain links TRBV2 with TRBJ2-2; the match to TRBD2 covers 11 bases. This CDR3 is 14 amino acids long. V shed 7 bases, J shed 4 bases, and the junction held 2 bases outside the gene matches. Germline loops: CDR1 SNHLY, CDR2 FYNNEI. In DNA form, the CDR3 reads TGTGCCAGCAAAACTAGCGGGGGCACCGGGGAGCTGTTTTTT. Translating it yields CASKTSGGTGELFF.

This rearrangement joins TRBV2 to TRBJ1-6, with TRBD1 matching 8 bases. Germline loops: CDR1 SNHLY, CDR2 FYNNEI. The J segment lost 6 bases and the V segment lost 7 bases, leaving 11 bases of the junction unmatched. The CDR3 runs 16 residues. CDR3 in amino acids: CASIQGETSLNSPLHF. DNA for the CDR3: TGTGCCAGCATACAGGGGGAAACCTCCCTTAATTCACCCCTCCACTTT.

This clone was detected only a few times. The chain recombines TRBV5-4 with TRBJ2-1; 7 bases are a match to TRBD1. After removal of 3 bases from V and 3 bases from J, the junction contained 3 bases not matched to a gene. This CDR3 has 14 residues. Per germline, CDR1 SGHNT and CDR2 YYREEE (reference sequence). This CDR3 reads CASSWNRGYNEQFF. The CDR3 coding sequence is TGTGCCAGCAGCTGGAACAGGGGCTACAATGAGCAGTTCTTC.

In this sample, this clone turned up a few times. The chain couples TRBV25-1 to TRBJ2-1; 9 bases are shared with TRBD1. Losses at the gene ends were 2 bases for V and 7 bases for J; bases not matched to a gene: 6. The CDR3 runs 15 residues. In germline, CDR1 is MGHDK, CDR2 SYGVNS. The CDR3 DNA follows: TGTGCCAGCAGTGAAGGTAACAGGGGGCGGAATGAGCAGTTCTTC. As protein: CASSEGNRGRNEQFF. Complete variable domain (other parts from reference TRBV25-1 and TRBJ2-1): EADIYQTPRYLVIGTGKKITLECSQTMGHDKMYWYQQDPGMELHLIHYSYGVNSTEKGDLSSESTVSRIRTEHFPLTLESARPSHTSQYLCASSEGNRGRNEQFFGPGTRLTVL.

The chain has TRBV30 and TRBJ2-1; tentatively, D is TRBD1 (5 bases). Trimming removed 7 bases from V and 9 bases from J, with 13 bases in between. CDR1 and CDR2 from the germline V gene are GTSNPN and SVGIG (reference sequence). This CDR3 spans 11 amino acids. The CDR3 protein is CAFSLGVEQFF. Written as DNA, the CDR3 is TGTGCCTTCTCCTTAGGGGTTGAGCAGTTCTTC. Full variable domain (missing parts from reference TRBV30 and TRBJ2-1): SQTIHQWPATLVQPVGSPLSLECTVEGTSNPNLYWYRQAAGRGLQLLFYSVGIGQISSEVPQNLSASRPQDRQFILSSKKLLLSDSGFYLCAFSLGVEQFFGPGTRLTVL.

The CDR3 loop is CATAGYQETQYF. The CDR3 coding sequence is TGTGCCACAGCGGGGTACCAAGAGACCCAGTACTTC. The chain joins TRBV6-5 to TRBJ2-5, with TRBD2 matching 7 bases. CDR1 is MNHEY and CDR2 is SVGAGI in the germline V gene. J lost 0 bases, V lost 10 bases, and 2 bases had no gene match. CDR3 size: 12 residues.

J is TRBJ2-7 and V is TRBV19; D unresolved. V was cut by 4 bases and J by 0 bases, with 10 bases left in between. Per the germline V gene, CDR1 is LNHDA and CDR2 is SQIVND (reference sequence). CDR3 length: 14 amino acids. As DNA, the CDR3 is TGTGCCAGTAGTACCTACCTGAGCTCCTACGAGCAGTACTTC. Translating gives CASSTYLSSYEQYF.

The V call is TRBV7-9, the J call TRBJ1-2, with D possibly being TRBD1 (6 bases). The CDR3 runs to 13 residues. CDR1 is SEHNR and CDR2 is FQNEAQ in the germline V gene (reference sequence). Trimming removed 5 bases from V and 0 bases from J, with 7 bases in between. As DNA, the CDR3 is TGTGCCAGCAGCCACAGGGCTAACTATGGCTACACCTTC. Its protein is CASSHRANYGYTF. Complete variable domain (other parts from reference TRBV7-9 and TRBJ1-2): DTGVSQNPRHKITKRGQNVTFRCDPISEHNRLYWYRQTLGQGPEFLTYFQNEAQLEKSRLLSDRFSAERPKGSFSTLEIQRTEQGDSAMYLCASSHRANYGYTFGSGTRLTVV.

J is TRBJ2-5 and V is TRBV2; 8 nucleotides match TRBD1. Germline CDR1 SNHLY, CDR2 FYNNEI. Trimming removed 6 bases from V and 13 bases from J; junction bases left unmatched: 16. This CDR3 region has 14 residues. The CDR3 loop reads CASRETGELRFGYF. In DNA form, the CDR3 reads TGTGCCAGCAGGGAGACAGGGGAGTTACGTTTCGGGTACTTC.

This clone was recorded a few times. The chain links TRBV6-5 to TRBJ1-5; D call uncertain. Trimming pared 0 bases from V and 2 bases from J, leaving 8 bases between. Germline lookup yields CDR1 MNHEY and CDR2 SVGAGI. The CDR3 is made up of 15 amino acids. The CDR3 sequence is CASSYSNTGNQPQHF. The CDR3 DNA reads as TGTGCCAGCAGTTACTCGAACACCGGCAATCAGCCCCAGCATTTT.

CDR3 sequence reads: CASSWGRGSGQPQHF. CDR3 nucleotide sequence: TGTGCCAGCAGCTGGGGCAGGGGGTCGGGACAGCCCCAGCATTTT. The J gene is TRBJ1-5, the V gene TRBV11-2; 7 bases agree with TRBD1. This CDR3 spans 15 amino acids. The J segment lost 7 bases and the V segment lost 4 bases, leaving 10 bases of the junction unmatched. The V gene's germline CDR1 is SGHAT and CDR2 FQNNGV.

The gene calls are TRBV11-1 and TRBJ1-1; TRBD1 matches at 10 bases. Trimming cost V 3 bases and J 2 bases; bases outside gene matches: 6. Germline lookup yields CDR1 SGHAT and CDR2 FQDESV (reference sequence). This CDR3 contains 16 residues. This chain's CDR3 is CASSLGDRGRNTEAFF. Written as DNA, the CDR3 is TGTGCCAGCAGCTTGGGGGACAGGGGACGCAACACTGAAGCTTTCTTT.

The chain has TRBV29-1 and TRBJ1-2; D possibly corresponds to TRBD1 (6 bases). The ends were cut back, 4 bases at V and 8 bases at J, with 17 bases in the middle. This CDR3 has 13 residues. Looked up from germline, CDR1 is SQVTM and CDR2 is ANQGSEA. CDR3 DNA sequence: TGCAGCGTTGGGTTAGGGGGATCGGCCGGCTACACCTTC. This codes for CSVGLGGSAGYTF.